Shown below are 14 T cell receptor beta chains from a single sample sequenced in a study of blood T cell repertoires in COVID-19. Here immunoSEQ multiplex PCR was the method, and the copy in TCRdb shows in-frame clones only, minus some. The sample has some 38,000 clones; approximately 78% are singletons. Sequencing was done on a sample of peripheral blood. The receptors shown here come from a man in his sixties in a cohort sampled during active COVID-19.

The chain is built from TRBV2 and TRBJ2-1, with D possibly matching TRBD2 (6 bases). This CDR3 spans 15 amino acids. The germline CDR1 and CDR2 sequences are SNHLY and FYNNEI. V was pared by 0 bases and J by 11 bases, with 17 bases between. The CDR3 loop reads CASSEALTISGQQFF. CDR3 coding DNA: TGTGCCAGCAGTGAAGCGCTCACCATTAGCGGTCAGCAGTTCTTC.

In this sample, this clone turned up a few times. J is TRBJ2-1 and V is TRBV19; D possibly corresponds to TRBD1 (7 bases). The CDR3 runs to 14 residues. The ends were cut back, 5 bases at V and 2 bases at J, with 10 bases in the middle. CDR1 and CDR2 from the germline V gene are LNHDA and SQIVND (reference sequence). The CDR3 DNA reads TGTGCCAGTAGTGGGGGGACAGCCTACAATGAGCAGTTCTTC. Amino acids: CASSGGTAYNEQFF.

The chain recombines TRBV15 with TRBJ2-7; D perhaps matches TRBD2 (5 bases). The CDR3 is made up of 17 amino acids. The V and J ends lost 0 bases and 6 bases respectively, with 21 bases between them. CDR1 and CDR2 from the germline V gene are LNHNV and YYDKDF (reference sequence). The CDR3 here is CATSRDLVGSLEGEQYF. The CDR3 nucleotides are TGTGCCACCAGCAGAGATCTAGTGGGATCCCTTGAGGGCGAGCAGTACTTC.

This chain links TRBV24-1 with TRBJ2-1; D is undetermined. V was trimmed by 0 bases and J by 9 bases, leaving 8 bases between them. Per germline, CDR1 KGHDR and CDR2 SFDVKD. The CDR3 totals 13 residues. The chain's CDR3 is CATSDLPRGEQFF. CDR3 DNA: TGTGCCACCAGTGATTTGCCGCGAGGTGAGCAGTTCTTC.

J is TRBJ1-4 and V is TRBV3-1 (or the pseudogene TRBV3-2); 9 bases line up with TRBD1. The ends lost 3 bases at V and 8 bases at J; junction bases unmatched: 10. Germline assignment: CDR1 LGHDT and CDR2 YNNKEL (reference sequence). The CDR3 loop spans 16 amino acids. The DNA of the CDR3 is TGTGCCAGCAGCCATCGGACAGGGGTCCAAGGGGAAAAACTGTTTTTT. This sequence encodes CASSHRTGVQGEKLFF.

The chain combines TRBV6-1 with TRBJ2-2; 7 positions match TRBD2. The CDR3 has 18 residues. The ends lost 1 base at V and 4 bases at J; junction bases unmatched: 12. Germline V gene data show CDR1 as MNHNS and CDR2 as SASEGT. Here the CDR3 reads CASSEVPLLGRGTGELFF. The CDR3 coding sequence is TGTGCCAGCAGTGAAGTGCCCCTTTTGGGGAGGGGCACCGGGGAGCTGTTTTTT.

This clone was observed once. The chain couples TRBV7-2 to TRBJ2-2, with D perhaps matching TRBD2 (5 bases). Germline CDR1 reads SGHTA; CDR2 reads FQGNSA. V was cut by 5 bases and J by 4 bases, with 20 bases left in between. The CDR3 extends over 17 amino acids. The CDR3 sequence: CASSAPGRLKSTGELFF. DNA of the CDR3: TGTGCCAGCAGCGCCCCTGGACGACTAAAATCCACCGGGGAGCTGTTTTTT. Filled out from reference TRBV7-2 and TRBJ2-2, the complete variable domain reads GAGVSQSPSNKVTEKGKDVELRCDPISGHTALYWYRQSLGQGLEFLIYFQGNSAPDKSGLPSDRFSAERTGGSVSTLTIQRTQQEDSAVYLCASSAPGRLKSTGELFFGEGSRLTVL.

This clone was picked up one time. The chain couples TRBV27 to TRBJ1-2, with 7 bases matching TRBD1. CDR1 and CDR2 (germline): MNHEY, SMNVEV (reference sequence). V was pared by 1 base and J by 4 bases, with 12 bases of the junction left unmatched. This CDR3 has 17 amino acids. The CDR3 coding sequence is TGTGCCAGCAGTTTATATTCCGCAGGGGGTGATCTCTATGGCTACACCTTC. Its protein product is CASSLYSAGGDLYGYTF.

V is TRBV11-2 and J is TRBJ2-3, with 8 bases lining up with TRBD2. The CDR3 has 19 residues. Germline V gene data show CDR1 as SGHAT and CDR2 as FQNNGV. V shed 1 base and J 1 base; nucleotides not matched to a gene: 13. CDR3 DNA: TGTGCCAGCAGCTTAGCAGGGGTTAGCGGGAAGCGAGGCACAGATACGCAGTATTTT. As protein: CASSLAGVSGKRGTDTQYF. Complete variable domain (other parts from reference TRBV11-2 and TRBJ2-3): EAGVAQSPRYKIIEKRQSVAFWCNPISGHATLYWYQQILGQGPKLLIQFQNNGVVDDSQLPKDRFSAERLKGVDSTLKIQPAKLEDSAVYLCASSLAGVSGKRGTDTQYFGPGTRLTVL.

The chain has TRBV5-1 and TRBJ2-4; tentative D call: TRBD1 (6 bases). The CDR3 totals 15 residues. V was trimmed by 3 bases and J by 9 bases, leaving 19 bases between them. In germline, CDR1 is SGHRS, CDR2 YFSETQ. CDR3 in DNA: TGCGCCAGCAGCTCTCCGGGACAAACCATCAGCATTCAGTACTTC. Encoded protein: CASSSPGQTISIQYF.

In this sample, this clone turned up a few times. The genes are TRBV2 and TRBJ2-1, with 12 bases identical to TRBD2. CDR3 length: 17 amino acids. The junction had 10 bases not matched to a gene; V was cut back by 4 bases and J by 6 bases. Looked up from germline, CDR1 is SNHLY and CDR2 is FYNNEI. The CDR3 DNA reads as TGTGCCAGCAGTGGGGGACTAGCGGGTTGGGGGACCAATGAGCAGTTCTTC. The encoded protein is CASSGGLAGWGTNEQFF.

The rearrangement uses TRBV12-3 or TRBV12-4 and TRBJ1-1, with D unclear. Trimming pared 6 bases from V and 4 bases from J, leaving 6 bases between. There are 11 residues in the CDR3. The CDR3 region is CASSPLTEAFF. The CDR3, as DNA: TGTGCCAGCAGCCCCCTCACTGAAGCTTTCTTT.

The rearrangement joins TRBV7-9 to TRBJ2-1; D is possibly TRBD1 (5 bases). The CDR3 is made up of 16 amino acids. V was pared by 8 bases and J by 9 bases, with 26 bases between. Germline V lookup: CDR1 SEHNR, CDR2 FQNEAQ (reference sequence). CDR3 in amino acids: CASAWGGSTPLGEQFF. In DNA form, the CDR3 reads TGTGCCAGCGCTTGGGGCGGCTCAACCCCTCTGGGTGAGCAGTTCTTC.

This chain links TRBV11-2 with TRBJ2-5; TRBD1 agrees at 7 bases. Germline V CDR1 and CDR2: SGHAT, FQNNGV. J lost 2 bases, V lost 5 bases, and 5 bases had no gene match. The CDR3 runs to 14 residues. The CDR3 sequence is CASSVGQLQETQYF. The CDR3 DNA follows: TGTGCCAGCAGCGTGGGACAGCTTCAAGAGACCCAGTACTTC.